The rows below give T cell receptor beta chains drawn from one sample of a study of vaccination and CD4 T cells after COVID-19. MiXCR, run by TCRdb on the PCR reads, gives a single entry per CDR3 protein. In the table there are 16,000 or so distinct CDR3 sequences, more than 40% of which are singletons. These receptors have no identified antigens. The source was CD4+ T cells from blood, cultured in vitro, collected after SARS-CoV-2 vaccination. These receptors all stem from a human donor who had recovered from COVID-19. Each CDR3 is given with its conserved first and last residue. The D gene is left open where the match is weak. The size entry is marked missing in some rows and otherwise reads once, few, many or a size class.

cdr3_nt cdr3_aa clone_size j_call d_call v_call
TGTGCCAGCAGCCGCCCGGGAGAGACGCAGTATTTT CASSRPGETQYF medium-sized TRBJ2-3 NA TRBV7-2
TGCAGTGCCGACAAACCCTTGGGGGCGGTGGGGGATTCTGCAGATACGCAGTATTTT CSADKPLGAVGDSADTQYF NA TRBJ2-3 NA TRBV20-1
TGCAGTGCTAGTCACCAATCCGGGAACATTCGCACAGATACGCAGTATTTT CSASHQSGNIRTDTQYF medium-sized TRBJ2-3 NA TRBV20-1
TGTGCCAGCAGTGAAGGGTGGCAGGGCAATCCCGAGCAGTACTTC CASSEGWQGNPEQYF few TRBJ2-7 NA TRBV2
TGTGCCAGCAGTGACGGGGCGGGAGGCACAGATACGCAGTATTTT CASSDGAGGTDTQYF few TRBJ2-3 TRBD2 TRBV6-4
TGCAGTGGGTGGAGCGGCGGGGTTATAAATGAGCAGTTCTTC CSGWSGGVINEQFF few TRBJ2-1 NA TRBV20-1
TGTGCCAGCAGAATAGCTTCCCGCCCCCACGAGCAGTACTTC CASRIASRPHEQYF NA TRBJ2-7 NA TRBV6-1
TGTGCCAGCAGCTGGGGAGAGACCCAGTACTTC CASSWGETQYF few TRBJ2-5 NA TRBV11-2
TGTGCCAGCTCACCATCTGGGCGGCAAGAGACCCAGTACTTC CASSPSGRQETQYF NA TRBJ2-5 NA TRBV18
TGTGCCACCCGACAATCCGACAATGAGCAGTACTTC CATRQSDNEQYF NA TRBJ2-7 NA TRBV6-1
TGCGCCAGCAGCCCGGCGATGGGACTAGCGGGAGGTACAGATACGCAGTATTTT CASSPAMGLAGGTDTQYF NA TRBJ2-3 TRBD2 TRBV5-1
TGCAGTGCTAGACCTAGGCGGTCCCGCTCCTACAATGAGCAGTTCTTC CSARPRRSRSYNEQFF few TRBJ2-1 NA TRBV20-1
TGCAGTGCTAGGAGGGACTCCCCTCAGCCCCAGCATTTT CSARRDSPQPQHF NA TRBJ1-5 NA TRBV20-1
TGTGCCATCAGCTTGGGACTAGCGGGCGCCGGCTCCTACAATGAGCAGTTCTTC CAISLGLAGAGSYNEQFF NA TRBJ2-1 TRBD2 TRBV10-3
TGTGCCAGCAGCTTGGTGACTAGCGGGAGGTCCGGGGATGAGCAGTTCTTC CASSLVTSGRSGDEQFF NA TRBJ2-1 TRBD2 TRBV5-4
TGTGCCAGCTCACCCGAGTCGCTAATGGGTATCCGGCAGTTCTTC CASSPESLMGIRQFF NA TRBJ2-1 NA TRBV18
TGTGCCAGCAGTGAAAGGGCGCGGACCAGACGTAATGAGCAGTTCTTC CASSERARTRRNEQFF NA TRBJ2-1 NA TRBV2
TGTGCCAGCAGTTACACGGCCGGGGCTAGGAACACCGGGGAGCTGTTTTTT CASSYTAGARNTGELFF NA TRBJ2-2 NA TRBV6-5
TGTGCCAGCAGTTTTTTTCCGTCTAGCGGGTTACCCTACGAGCAGTACTTC CASSFFPSSGLPYEQYF NA TRBJ2-7 TRBD2 TRBV28
TGTGCCAGCAGTTTTCGACGGGACAATGAGCAGTTCTTC CASSFRRDNEQFF few TRBJ2-1 NA TRBV27
TGTGCCAGCAGCAAATCCCTGTCGGGCTGTGAGCAGTTCTTC CASSKSLSGCEQFF few TRBJ2-1 NA TRBV21-1
TGTGCCAGCAGTTATGGGGACAGCTCGAATGAAAAACTGTTTTTT CASSYGDSSNEKLFF NA TRBJ1-4 TRBD1 TRBV28
TGTGCCAGCAGTTTATTGGGACAGAACTACGAGCAGTACTTC CASSLLGQNYEQYF once TRBJ2-7 TRBD1 TRBV28
TGTGCCAGCAGTTCTTTCCCCTCCTACGAGCAGTACTTC CASSSFPSYEQYF few TRBJ2-7 NA TRBV12-3/TRBV12-4
TGTGCCAGCAGCTCCCAGGGGCTAAGGTCACCCCTCCACTTT CASSSQGLRSPLHF NA TRBJ1-6 NA TRBV5-4
TGTGCCAGCAGCCAAGGAAGACACAATTCACCCCTCCACTTT CASSQGRHNSPLHF NA TRBJ1-6 NA TRBV14
TGTGCCAGCTCGCCCTCCACAGATACGCAGTATTTT CASSPSTDTQYF NA TRBJ2-3 NA TRBV18